This T cell receptor (beta chain) was sequenced during a study of CD8 T cells in Susac syndrome. Sequencing of TCR beta, carried out with a high-throughput approach, was applied to CD8+ and CD4+ T cells from the blood. While CD8+ and CD4+ T cells were isolated negatively, TEMRA cells were enriched by FACS. Note on this clonotype: Its antigen is not identified.

General study results and limits: Regarding the TCR sequencing and HLA analysis, the study admitted that a relatively small number of individuals were involved.

The CDR3 extends over 16 amino acids. The V end was cut by 3 bases, the J end by 4 bases, with 18 bases between. Reverse transcription of about 0.45 to 1 ug RNA was carried out with random hexamers. The authors amplified TCR beta CDR3 across 54 Vbeta and 13 Jbeta using immunoSEQ multiplex PCR. A single record per CDR3 protein comes from TCRdb applying MiXCR to the immunoSEQ multiplex PCR reads. The sample comprises 150,000 to 200,000 distinct CDR3 sequences, 85% to 95% of which are singletons, and 0.15% to 0.2% rests with the top ten. The chain joins TRBV12-3 or TRBV12-4 to TRBJ1-1, with D perhaps matching TRBD1 (6 bases). The sequence came from a human donor with multiple sclerosis. Source material: CD8+ T cells from PBMCs. CDR3 nucleotides: TGTGCCAGCAGTTTCCCCGTTGGGGGCGCGGGCACTGAAGCTTTCTTT. Encoded protein: CASSFPVGGAGTEAFF.